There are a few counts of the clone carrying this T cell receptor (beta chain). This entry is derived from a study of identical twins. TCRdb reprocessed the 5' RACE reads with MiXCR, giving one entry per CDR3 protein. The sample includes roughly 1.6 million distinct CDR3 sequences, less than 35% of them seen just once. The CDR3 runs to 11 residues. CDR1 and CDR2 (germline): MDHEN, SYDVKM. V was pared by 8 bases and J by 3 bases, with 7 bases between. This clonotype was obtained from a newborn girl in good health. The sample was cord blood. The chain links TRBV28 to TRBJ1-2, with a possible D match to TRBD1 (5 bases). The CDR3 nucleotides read TGTGCCAGCGGGGGGGACTATGGCTACACCTTC. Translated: CASGGDYGYTF.